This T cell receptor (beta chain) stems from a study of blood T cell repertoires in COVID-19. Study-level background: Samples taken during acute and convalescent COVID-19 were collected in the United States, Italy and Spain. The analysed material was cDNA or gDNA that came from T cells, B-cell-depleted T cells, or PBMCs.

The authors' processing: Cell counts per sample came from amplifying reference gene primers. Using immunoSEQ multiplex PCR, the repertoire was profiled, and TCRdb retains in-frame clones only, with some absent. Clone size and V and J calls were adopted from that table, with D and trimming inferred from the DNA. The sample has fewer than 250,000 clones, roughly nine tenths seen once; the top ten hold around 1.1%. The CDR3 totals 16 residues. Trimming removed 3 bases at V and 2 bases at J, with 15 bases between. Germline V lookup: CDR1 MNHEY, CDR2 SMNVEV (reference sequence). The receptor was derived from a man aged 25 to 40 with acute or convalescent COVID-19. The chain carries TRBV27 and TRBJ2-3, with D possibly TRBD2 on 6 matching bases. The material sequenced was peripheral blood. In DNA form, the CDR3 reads TGTGCCAGCAGTTTGCCCGCGGGATCCCACACAGATACGCAGTATTTT. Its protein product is CASSLPAGSHTDTQYF.